The source of this T cell receptor beta chain is a study of blood T cells in healthy people across ages. This clonotype was observed many times. Its antigen remains unidentified. For every donor, a draw yielded approximately 9.9 milliliters of peripheral blood. This CDR3 comprises 13 residues. Trimming took 4 bases from V and 8 from J; bases not matched to a gene: 8. CDR1 is SGHRS and CDR2 is YFSETQ in the germline V gene. Study findings and constraints: The lack of PBMC sorting stopped any conclusive naive versus antigen-experienced comparison. Diversity was estimated from one million T cells, and these estimates were considered underestimates.

A J-beta primer mix and a sample-barcoded 5' primer were used in a second PCR of roughly 6 to 12 cycles. A template-switch adaptor containing 12 random nucleotides labeled each cDNA molecule. TCRdb reprocessed the 5' RACE reads via MiXCR and lists one record per CDR3 protein. The data show some 1.1 million distinct CDR3 sequences, around two fifths seen once. The source of this sequence is a man aged 18-30 years in good health. The genes are TRBV5-1 and TRBJ1-2, with 7 bases aligning to TRBD1. Specimen: blood. CDR3 DNA: TGCGCCAGCAGCGCAACAGGGGAGGACGGCTACACCTTC. It encodes CASSATGEDGYTF. The full variable domain, its missing parts supplied by reference TRBV5-1 and TRBJ1-2, is KAGVTQTPRYLIKTRGQQVTLSCSPISGHRSVSWYQQTPGQGLQFLFEYFSETQRNKGNFPGRFSGRQFSNSRSEMNVSTLELGDSALYLCASSATGEDGYTFGSGTRLTVV.